The entry below gives a single T cell receptor beta chain sequence along with its context. This clonotype was observed a handful of times. The specificity of this receptor is unknown. Per-base quality was not reported, and no clone a single base away is much larger than it. The receptor library was made with 5' RACE. The listed sequencing device is Illumina HiSeq 2000. Template switching introduced a universal primer binding site; the final cDNA contained a unique molecular identifier, enabling accurate counting of TCR cDNA molecules. Specific primers in the conserved constant-segment region were used to synthesize first-strand cDNA for the TCR alpha and beta chains. To control for contamination, each cDNA library was double barcoded with a SMART-Mk sample barcode plus Illumina barcodes. TruSeq adapter sequences and Illumina sample barcodes were added in two successive PCR steps. Sequencing of the TCR alpha and beta cDNA libraries was done on the Illumina HiSeq platform using custom primers. From the authors' description of their analysis: Unique molecular identifiers were extracted from raw reads with MiGEC, and CDR3 positions were determined with MiXCR. Recombination models were inferred per individual with the repgenHMM and IGoR tools using an EM algorithm. Shared clonotypes were analyzed with the tcR package in R, and sharing was normalized by the product of cloneset sizes. Out-of-frame nonproductive sequences were analyzed to study raw recombination free of thymic and clonal selection effects. In-frame beta chains were kept once TCRdb had trimmed the public reads at Q25 with fastp and called clones with MiXCR. Every entry covers one CDR3 protein and lists the most common genes and DNA from its rows. What appears here as the V and J calls and clone size reflects TCRdb's work, not the paper's. The sample profile shows 450,000 or so distinct CDR3 sequences; 24% of them were found once. Of the sample, over 2.5% falls within the top ten clones.

This specimen belongs to a study of identical twins (dated by TCRdb to 2015 to 2016). In the study overall: The study deep-sequenced TCR alpha and beta repertoires from monozygotic twins, unrelated adults of various ages and cord blood to test whether fetal clonotypes persist. To rule out contamination, the twin experiments were replicated at different times with different library preparation protocols. The paper as a whole reports these results and caveats: Because the same donors could not be followed over many years, the conclusions relied on cross-sectional statistical analysis. In monozygotic twins, out-of-frame TCR alpha sharing was systematically underestimated by recombination models, although the models agreed with sharing between unrelated individuals. Abundant cord blood beta clonotypes had fewer insertions, young adult naive repertoires showed a similar but weaker trend, and memory repertoires showed no such trend. A weaker excess of twin sharing was found in beta out-of-frame sequences because the signal-to-noise ratio was lowered by fewer shared sequences. Zero-insertion analyses could be partly confounded by invariant T cells such as MAIT and iNKT, although diverse VJ usage argued against such confounding for most clonotypes. Compared with coincidental sharing between unrelated individuals, an excess of low generation-probability sequences was observed among out-of-frame TCR alpha sequences shared between twins.

Only healthy Caucasian donors were included. Three pairs of female monozygotic twins, all aged 18 to 29 years, were included in the twin cohort. CD4+ and CD8+ T cell populations were isolated with positive isolation kits from Invitrogen. CDR1 LNHNV and CDR2 YYDKDF are derived from the germline V gene (reference sequence). For this chain, trimming is 3 bases at the V end and 4 bases at the J end, and the number of junction bases without a gene match is 4. From the cysteine up to the phenylalanine, the CDR3 has a length of 14 residues. Just the 42-base CDR3 DNA is kept, in frame starting at base 1. These records were also assigned to another study, of T cells expressing NK-cell markers. The second paper states: Three sorted T-cell subsets (CD3+CD56+NKG2C+, CD3+CD56+NKG2C- and CD3+CD56-NKG2C+) from eight donors had their TCR beta-chain repertoires profiled. Among the eight sequenced donors, only one was HCMV-seronegative, while the other seven were HCMV-seropositive. In several experiments an anti-gammadeltaTCR antibody was added to restrict sorting to alphabetaTCR-expressing T cells. In six donors, the dominant CD3+CD56+NKG2C+ clonotypes ranked among the top 10 CD8+ clonotypes, making up roughly 1.0-8% of CD8+ T cells. Those dominant clonotypes were again the most abundant among CD3+CD56-NKG2C+ cells in a handful of donors, at about 25-65%. Whether the expanded NKG2C-expressing T cell clones were specific for HCMV antigens was left unclear. The study sequenced eight donors, all healthy volunteers chosen at random: three men and five women. HCMV-specific IgG was detected in serum with a commercial ELISA kit to determine HCMV serostatus. MIGEC was used to demultiplex reads and group the reads by UMI, and MiTCR was used to assemble and quantify clonotypes. Only TCR cDNA sequences supported by at least two reads were kept to exclude erroneous sequences. The tcR package was used for downstream repertoire analysis, and clonotypes were matched between fractions using CDR3 nucleotide sequence together with V segment. VDJmatch was used to annotate antigen specificity against VDJdb, with one amino acid substitution allowed in CDR3.

The V and J genes are TRBV15 and TRBJ2-5, and TRBD1 aligns with 8 junction nucleotides. The TCR was taken from a woman under 30 in good health. Sequenced sample: CD4+ T cells sorted from blood. The CDR3 has the sequence CATSRTGVVETQYF. The nucleotide sequence is given as TGTGCCACCAGCAGGACAGGGGTGGTAGAGACCCAGTACTTC. With all but the CDR3 taken from the reference TRBV15 and TRBJ2-5 genes, the full variable domain is: DAMVIQNPRYQVTQFGKPVTLSCSQTLNHNVMYWYQQKSSQAPKLLFHYYDKDFNNEADTPDNFQSRRPNTSFCFLDIRSPGLGDTAMYLCATSRTGVVETQYFGPGTRLLVL.